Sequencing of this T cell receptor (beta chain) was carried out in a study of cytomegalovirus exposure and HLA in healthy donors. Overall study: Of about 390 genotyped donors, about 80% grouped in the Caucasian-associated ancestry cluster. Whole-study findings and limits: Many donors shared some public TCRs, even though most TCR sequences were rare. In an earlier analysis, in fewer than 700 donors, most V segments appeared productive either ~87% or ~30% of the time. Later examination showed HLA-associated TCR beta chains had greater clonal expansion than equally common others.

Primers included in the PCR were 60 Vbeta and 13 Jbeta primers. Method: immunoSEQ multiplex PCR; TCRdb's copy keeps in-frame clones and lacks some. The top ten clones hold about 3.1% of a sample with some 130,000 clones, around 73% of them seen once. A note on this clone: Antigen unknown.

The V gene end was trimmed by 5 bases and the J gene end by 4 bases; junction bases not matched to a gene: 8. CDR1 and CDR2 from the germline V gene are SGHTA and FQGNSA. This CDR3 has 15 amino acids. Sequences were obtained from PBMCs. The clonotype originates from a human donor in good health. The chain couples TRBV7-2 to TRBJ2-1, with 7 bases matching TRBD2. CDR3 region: CASSPLANSYNEQFF. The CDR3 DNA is TGTGCCAGCAGCCCACTAGCGAATTCATACAATGAGCAGTTCTTC.